The present entry profiles one T cell receptor beta chain with its context. Antigen specificity is unknown. Investigators performed immunoSEQ version v3.0 at survey level. Sequencing used immunoSEQ multiplex PCR; TCRdb keeps in-frame clones, though not all of them. The repertoire holds some 29,000 clones, over 80% seen once, with roughly 9% in the top ten. The CDR3 runs 14 residues. V lost 5 bases and J lost 12; bases outside the gene matches: 14. Germline-derived CDR1 and CDR2 are SGHTA and FQGNSA. This record belongs to a study of long-term antiretroviral therapy in people with HIV. In the study overall: When the earliest samples were collected, ART was typically delayed until CD4 counts fell.

Study outcomes and limitations: HIV repertoires showed narrower CDR3 length ranges than controls.

This specimen was unsorted PBMCs, taken 3.2 years before starting antiretroviral therapy. The source of this sequence is a man aged 50-60 years with HIV. The rearrangement joins TRBV7-2 to TRBJ1-2; 8 bases map to TRBD1. For the CDR3, the DNA is TGTGCCAGCAGCGAACAACCCGGACAGGGATGGAACACCTTC. Translated, it gives CASSEQPGQGWNTF.